What follows describes a single T cell receptor beta chain. Antigen unknown. This entry belongs to a study of cytomegalovirus exposure and HLA in healthy donors. Study-level results: Rarity characterized most TCR sequences, yet some public TCRs appeared in many donors. Reports state that TCR beta sequences accurately predicted most subjects' HLA-A and HLA-B alleles.

Primers: 60 Vbeta forward and 13 Jbeta reverse. TCRdb keeps only in-frame clones here, not all; method: immunoSEQ multiplex PCR. The sample lists roughly 100,000 clones, about 77% occurring once. The V segment lost 8 bases and the J segment 6 bases; nucleotides outside the gene matches: 7. The germline CDR1 and CDR2 sequences are MGHDK and SYGVNS. The CDR3 contains 12 residues. J is TRBJ2-7 and V is TRBV25-1, with 7 nucleotides matching TRBD1. The sequence was obtained from a woman between 18 and 29 years old in good health and CMV-seropositive. The sequencing sample was made of PBMCs. The CDR3 DNA reads as TGTGCCAGCGGGTGGGACAGTTCCGAGCAGTACTTC. The encoded protein is CASGWDSSEQYF.